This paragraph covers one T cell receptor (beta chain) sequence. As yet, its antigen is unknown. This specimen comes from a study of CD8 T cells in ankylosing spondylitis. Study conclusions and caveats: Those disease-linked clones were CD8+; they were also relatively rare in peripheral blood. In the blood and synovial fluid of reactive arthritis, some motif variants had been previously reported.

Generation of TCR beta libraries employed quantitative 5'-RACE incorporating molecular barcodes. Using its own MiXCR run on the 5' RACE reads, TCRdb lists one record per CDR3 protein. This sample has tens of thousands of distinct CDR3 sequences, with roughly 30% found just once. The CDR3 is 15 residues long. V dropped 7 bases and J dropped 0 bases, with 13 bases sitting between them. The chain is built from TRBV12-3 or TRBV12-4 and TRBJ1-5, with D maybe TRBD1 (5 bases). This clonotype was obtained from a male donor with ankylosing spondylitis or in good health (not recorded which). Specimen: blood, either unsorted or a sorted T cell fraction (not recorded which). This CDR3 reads CASTRGLVSNQPQHF. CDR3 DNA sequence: TGTGCCAGCACCCGGGGCCTCGTTAGCAATCAGCCCCAGCATTTT.